This T cell receptor beta chain was profiled in a study of blood T cell repertoires in COVID-19. As handled by the study authors: Nucleated cell counts were estimated from reference gene primer amplification. Clones were read by immunoSEQ multiplex PCR, and TCRdb kept only the in-frame ones, dropping some. V, J and clone size are taken as reported in that table, and D and trimming were inferred from the DNA itself. The table includes roughly 440,000 clones, about 91% detected once. The germline V gene encodes CDR1 PRHDT and CDR2 FYEKMQ (reference sequence). The CDR3 is 15 residues long. V was shortened by 7 bases and J by 0 bases, with 16 bases between the two germline ends.

The chain carries TRBV13 and TRBJ2-7, with a weak D call TRBD2 (6 bases). Input material: peripheral blood. The clonotype comes from a woman aged 50 to 60 with COVID-19, enrolled during active disease. The CDR3 DNA sequence: TGTGCCAGCACCCTTGGTGAGGGAGGCTCCTACGAGCAGTACTTC. Amino acid sequence: CASTLGEGGSYEQYF.